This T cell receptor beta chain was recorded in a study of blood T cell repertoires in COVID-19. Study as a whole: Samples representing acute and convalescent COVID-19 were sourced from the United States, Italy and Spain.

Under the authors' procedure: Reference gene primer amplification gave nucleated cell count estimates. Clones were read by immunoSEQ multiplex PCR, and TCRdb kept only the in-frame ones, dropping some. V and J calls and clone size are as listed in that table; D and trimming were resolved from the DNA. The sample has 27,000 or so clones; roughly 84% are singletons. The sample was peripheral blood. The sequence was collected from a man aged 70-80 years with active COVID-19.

CDR3 sequence reads: CASSTGQGSSYNEQFF. DNA for the CDR3: TGCGCCAGCAGCACCGGACAGGGTAGCTCCTACAATGAGCAGTTCTTC. The chain has TRBV5-1 and TRBJ2-1; TRBD1 matches at 8 bases. The CDR3 totals 16 residues. V shed 4 bases, J shed 0 bases, and the junction held 6 bases outside the gene matches. In germline, CDR1 is SGHRS, CDR2 YFSETQ.